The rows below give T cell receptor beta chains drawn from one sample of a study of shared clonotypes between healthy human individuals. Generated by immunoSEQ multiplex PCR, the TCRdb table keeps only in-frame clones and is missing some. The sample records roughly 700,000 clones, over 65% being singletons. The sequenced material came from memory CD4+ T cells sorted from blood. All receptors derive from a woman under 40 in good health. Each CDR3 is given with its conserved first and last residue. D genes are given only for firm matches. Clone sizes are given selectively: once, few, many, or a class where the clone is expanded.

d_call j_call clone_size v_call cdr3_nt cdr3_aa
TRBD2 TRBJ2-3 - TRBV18 TGTGCCAGCTCACCAAGAGCGGGAGGGAGAGGAGATACGCAGTATTTT CASSPRAGGRGDTQYF
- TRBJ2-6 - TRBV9 TGTGCCAGCAGCGGATTCTCTGGGGCCAACGTCCTGACTTTC CASSGFSGANVLTF
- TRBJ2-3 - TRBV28 TGTGCCAGCAGTTTCGCCGGGACCAAAGTAGATACGCAGTATTTT CASSFAGTKVDTQYF
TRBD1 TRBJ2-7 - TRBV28 TGTGCCAGCAGGGGGGCGGCGGACAGGGGAGTCCACGAGCAGTACTTC CASRGAADRGVHEQYF
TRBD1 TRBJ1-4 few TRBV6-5 TGTGCCAGCAGTTACCGGTCGACAGGGTGGGAAAAACTGTTTTTT CASSYRSTGWEKLFF
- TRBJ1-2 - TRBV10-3 TGTGCCATCAGTGAGTCGAGGGGAGGCTACACCTTC CAISESRGGYTF
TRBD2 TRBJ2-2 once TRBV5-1 TGCGCCAGCAGCTTGGCCGTGGCTAGCGGGCTCCCCATCAACCCCGGGGAGCTGTTTTTT CASSLAVASGLPINPGELFF
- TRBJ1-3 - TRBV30 TGTGCCTGGAGTGTACGTGGACGGAGAGTGAGCTCTGGAAACACCATATATTTT CAWSVRGRRVSSGNTIYF
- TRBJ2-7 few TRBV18 TGTGCCAGCTCACGCAGCCGGGGCGAGGCCTACGAGCAGTACTTC CASSRSRGEAYEQYF
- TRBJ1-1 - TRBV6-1 TGTGCCAGCAGTAAGACAGGGAACACTGAAGCTTTCTTT CASSKTGNTEAFF
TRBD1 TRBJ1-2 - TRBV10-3 TGTGCCATCAGGACCCAAAGGGGACAGTCTACCTATGGCTACACCTTC CAIRTQRGQSTYGYTF
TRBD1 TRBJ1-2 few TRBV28 TGTGCCAGCAGTTCCCCGGGACAGGGGGCCTACTATGGCTACACCTTC CASSSPGQGAYYGYTF
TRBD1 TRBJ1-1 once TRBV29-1 TGCAGCGTCAGGACAGGGACGAACACTGAAGCTTTCTTT CSVRTGTNTEAFF
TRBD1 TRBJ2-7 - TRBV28 TGTGCCAGCGGAAGGACAGGGATCAACGAGCAGTACTTC CASGRTGINEQYF